Listed here is a single T cell receptor beta chain. Antigen unknown. The sample belongs to a study of Ad26.COV2.S vaccination and SARS-CoV-2 variants. Points from the study as a whole: CD8+ and CD4+ T cells specific for spike reportedly responded with substantial breadth after vaccination. There was a possibility that the TCR breadth and depth analyses underestimated total T cell responses. Placebo recipients and vaccine recipients were similar in non-spike TCR breadth. The study found higher spike-specific TCR breadth in vaccine than placebo recipients.

This CDR3 region has 15 residues. V lost 2 bases and J 0 bases, leaving 8 bases between the germline ends. Germline V gene sequence: CDR1 LGHDT, CDR2 YNNKEL (reference sequence). Assay used: immunoSEQ multiplex PCR; TCRdb lists only in-frame clones, some missing. The repertoire holds about 180,000 clones, 87% seen once, with approximately 6% in the top ten. The sample was peripheral blood, taken after recovery from COVID-19. This TCR was recovered from a human donor who had recovered from COVID-19. This chain connects TRBV3-1 (or the pseudogene TRBV3-2) to TRBJ1-5; D gene unclear. CDR3 DNA sequence: TGTGCCAGCAGCCAACGGCTCAATAGCAATCAGCCCCAGCATTTT. This translates into CASSQRLNSNQPQHF.